A selection of T cell receptor beta chains follows, all from one sample in a study of T-cell reconstitution after alpha-beta-depleted transplantation in children. Using its own MiXCR run on the PCR reads, TCRdb lists one record per CDR3 protein. The table has a few hundred thousand distinct CDR3 sequences, roughly 13% seen once; the top ten hold over 2%. The sequencing used PBMCs, mostly from graft donor cells, collected 360 days after TCRalphabeta/CD19-depleted stem cell transplant. The receptors were sampled from a male patient under 18 who had a stem cell transplant for acute myeloid leukemia, so the T cells may come from the graft donor. Each CDR3 is given with its conserved first and last residue. D genes are given only for firm matches. The listing skips clone size in some rows; elsewhere it reads once, few, many or a size class.

d_gene: NA
v_gene: TRBV6-2/TRBV6-3
j_gene: TRBJ2-7
abundance: many
CDR3nt: TGTGCCAGCAGTCGGACGCCCTCATACTACGAGCAGTACTTC
CDR3aa: CASSRTPSYYEQYF

d_gene: NA
v_gene: TRBV9
j_gene: TRBJ2-7
abundance: many
CDR3nt: TGTGCCAGCAGCAGGGGGATCATTGACGAGCAGTACTTC
CDR3aa: CASSRGIIDEQYF

d_gene: TRBD1
v_gene: TRBV28
j_gene: TRBJ2-7
abundance: NA
CDR3nt: TGTGCCAGCAGTTTAGGGCAGGGGGCTTCTAGAGAGCAGTACTTC
CDR3aa: CASSLGQGASREQYF

d_gene: TRBD2
v_gene: TRBV6-1
j_gene: TRBJ2-7
abundance: few
CDR3nt: TGTGCCAGCAGTGAGGCGGGGGAGTCGGGTTACGAGCAGTACTTC
CDR3aa: CASSEAGESGYEQYF

d_gene: NA
v_gene: TRBV20-1
j_gene: TRBJ2-5
abundance: NA
CDR3nt: TGCAGTGCTAGAGATCTGGGGGCCCAGTACTTC
CDR3aa: CSARDLGAQYF

d_gene: NA
v_gene: TRBV14
j_gene: TRBJ2-1
abundance: NA
CDR3nt: TGTGCCAGCAGCCAAGTTCAGGGTGGAAATGAGCAGTTCTTC
CDR3aa: CASSQVQGGNEQFF

d_gene: TRBD1
v_gene: TRBV6-5
j_gene: TRBJ2-3
abundance: few
CDR3nt: TGTGCCAGCAGTTTGACAGGGGGGGACACAGATACGCAGTATTTT
CDR3aa: CASSLTGGDTDTQYF

d_gene: NA
v_gene: TRBV20-1
j_gene: TRBJ2-7
abundance: NA
CDR3nt: TGCAGTGCTAGTCCTCGGCTTGCGCTGGACCAGTACTTC
CDR3aa: CSASPRLALDQYF

d_gene: NA
v_gene: TRBV5-1
j_gene: TRBJ2-1
abundance: few
CDR3nt: TGCGCCAGCAGCTGGGAACTCGGGGGCCTCACACCGTTCTTC
CDR3aa: CASSWELGGLTPFF

d_gene: NA
v_gene: TRBV7-2
j_gene: TRBJ2-4
abundance: many
CDR3nt: TGTGCCAGCAGCCCGTCGTGGCCCAAAAACATTCAGTACTTC
CDR3aa: CASSPSWPKNIQYF

d_gene: TRBD2
v_gene: TRBV28
j_gene: TRBJ2-1
abundance: NA
CDR3nt: TGTGCCAGCAGTTTAACAGGAGCGGGATACAATGAGCAGTTCTTC
CDR3aa: CASSLTGAGYNEQFF

d_gene: TRBD2
v_gene: TRBV19
j_gene: TRBJ2-1
abundance: few
CDR3nt: TGTGCCAGTAGGCTAGCGGGAGGCAGTGAGCAGTTCTTC
CDR3aa: CASRLAGGSEQFF

d_gene: NA
v_gene: TRBV4-1
j_gene: TRBJ2-5
abundance: few
CDR3nt: TGCGCCAGCAGCCAAGATATGGGATTAGCGGATACCCAAGAGACCCAGTACTTC
CDR3aa: CASSQDMGLADTQETQYF

d_gene: NA
v_gene: TRBV28
j_gene: TRBJ2-2
abundance: many
CDR3nt: TGTGCCAGCAGTTTAGCCTTTTCCAGCCTCATACGGGAGCTGTTTTTT
CDR3aa: CASSLAFSSLIRELFF

d_gene: NA
v_gene: TRBV20-1
j_gene: TRBJ2-7
abundance: few
CDR3nt: TGCAGTGCGCGGGGTTTCTCCTACGAGCAGTACTTC
CDR3aa: CSARGFSYEQYF

d_gene: NA
v_gene: TRBV6-2/TRBV6-3
j_gene: TRBJ2-2
abundance: NA
CDR3nt: TGTGCCAGCAGTTACATCGCCCCCATGTGGGAGCTGTTTTTT
CDR3aa: CASSYIAPMWELFF

d_gene: NA
v_gene: TRBV3-1
j_gene: TRBJ1-3
abundance: many
CDR3nt: TGTGCCAGCAGCCAAGAATCACGCCAGTTAACTGGAAACACCATATATTTT
CDR3aa: CASSQESRQLTGNTIYF

d_gene: TRBD1
v_gene: TRBV12-3/TRBV12-4
j_gene: TRBJ2-3
abundance: NA
CDR3nt: TGTGCCAGCAAGACAGGGACAACAGATACGCAGTATTTT
CDR3aa: CASKTGTTDTQYF

d_gene: NA
v_gene: TRBV28
j_gene: TRBJ2-7
abundance: NA
CDR3nt: TGTGCCAGCAGTTTACGAGGGGGGCCGAGCTCCTACGAGCAGTACTTC
CDR3aa: CASSLRGGPSSYEQYF

d_gene: NA
v_gene: TRBV18
j_gene: TRBJ2-5
abundance: many
CDR3nt: TGTGCCAGCTCACCTCTGTCTGCTGACCAAGAGACCCAGTACTTC
CDR3aa: CASSPLSADQETQYF

d_gene: TRBD1
v_gene: TRBV28
j_gene: TRBJ2-5
abundance: NA
CDR3nt: TGTGCCAGCAGTTTCTTGCAGGGGGAAGAGACCCAGTACTTC
CDR3aa: CASSFLQGEETQYF

d_gene: TRBD2
v_gene: TRBV7-9
j_gene: TRBJ2-1
abundance: many
CDR3nt: TGTGCCAGCACCCATCAGCTAGCGGGAGGAAACAATGAGCAGTTCTTC
CDR3aa: CASTHQLAGGNNEQFF

d_gene: NA
v_gene: TRBV21-1
j_gene: TRBJ2-7
abundance: NA
CDR3nt: TGTGCCAGCAGCGAAGAGAGGGACAGGGGTTCCTACGAGCAGTACTTC
CDR3aa: CASSEERDRGSYEQYF

d_gene: NA
v_gene: TRBV7-2
j_gene: TRBJ2-7
abundance: NA
CDR3nt: TGTGCCAGCAGCTTAGAGAAGTACCGAACCTACGAGCAGTACTTC
CDR3aa: CASSLEKYRTYEQYF

d_gene: TRBD2
v_gene: TRBV7-2
j_gene: TRBJ2-1
abundance: many
CDR3nt: TGTGCCAGCAGCACTAGCGGGAGCTCCTACAATGAGCAGTTCTTC
CDR3aa: CASSTSGSSYNEQFF

d_gene: NA
v_gene: TRBV6-5
j_gene: TRBJ1-2
abundance: few
CDR3nt: TGTGCCAGCAGTTACGACACGGAATTCGGCGGCTACACCTTC
CDR3aa: CASSYDTEFGGYTF

d_gene: NA
v_gene: TRBV29-1
j_gene: TRBJ2-7
abundance: many
CDR3nt: TGCAGCGTTGAAAAGGTAGCGGATTCCTACGAGCAGTACTTC
CDR3aa: CSVEKVADSYEQYF

d_gene: NA
v_gene: TRBV15
j_gene: TRBJ2-3
abundance: NA
CDR3nt: TGTGCCACCAGCAGAATAAGCGGGAGCACAGATACGCAGTATTTT
CDR3aa: CATSRISGSTDTQYF

d_gene: TRBD2
v_gene: TRBV12-3/TRBV12-4
j_gene: TRBJ2-2
abundance: many
CDR3nt: TGTGCCAGCACTGTTAGCGGGACCGAGGGGGAGCTGTTTTTT
CDR3aa: CASTVSGTEGELFF